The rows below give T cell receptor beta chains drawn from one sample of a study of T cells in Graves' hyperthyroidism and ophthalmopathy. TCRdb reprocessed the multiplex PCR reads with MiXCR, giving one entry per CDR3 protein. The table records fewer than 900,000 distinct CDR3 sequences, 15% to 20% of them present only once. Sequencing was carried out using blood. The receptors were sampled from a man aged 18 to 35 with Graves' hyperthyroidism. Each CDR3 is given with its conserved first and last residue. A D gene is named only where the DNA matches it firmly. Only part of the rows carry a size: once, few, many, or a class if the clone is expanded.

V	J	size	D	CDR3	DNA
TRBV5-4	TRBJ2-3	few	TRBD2	CASSLDPGGVADTQYF	TGTGCCAGCAGCTTGGATCCGGGAGGGGTGGCAGATACGCAGTATTTT
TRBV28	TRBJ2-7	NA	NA	CASSLPGVPAYEQYF	TGTGCCAGCAGTTTGCCCGGGGTTCCCGCCTACGAGCAGTACTTC
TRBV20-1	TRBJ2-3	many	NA	CSARVLTSSTQYF	TGCAGTGCTAGAGTATTGACTAGTAGTACGCAGTATTTT
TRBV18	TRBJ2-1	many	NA	CASSLLQGSEQFF	TGTGCCAGCTCACTTCTACAGGGTAGTGAGCAGTTCTTC
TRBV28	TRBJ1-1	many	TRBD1	CASVPGQGNTEAFF	TGTGCCAGCGTACCGGGACAGGGGAACACTGAAGCTTTCTTT
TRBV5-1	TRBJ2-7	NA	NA	CASSLASQGTYEQYF	TGCGCCAGCAGCTTGGCGTCACAGGGTACCTACGAGCAGTACTTC
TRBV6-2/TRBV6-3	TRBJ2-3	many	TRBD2	CASSLLAGGSDTQYF	TGTGCCAGCAGTCTTTTAGCGGGAGGTTCAGATACGCAGTATTTT
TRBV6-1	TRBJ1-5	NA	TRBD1	CASSRTGGHNQPQHF	TGTGCCAGCAGCCGGACAGGGGGGCACAATCAGCCCCAGCATTTT
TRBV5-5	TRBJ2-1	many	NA	CASSSPALQDNEQFF	TGTGCCAGCAGCTCACCGGCTCTACAAGACAATGAGCAGTTCTTC
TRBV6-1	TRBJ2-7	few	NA	CATLGQTTIYEQYF	TGTGCCACCCTTGGACAAACAACAATCTACGAGCAGTACTTC
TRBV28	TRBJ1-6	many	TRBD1	CASSRGLGQGAGRNSPLHF	TGTGCCAGCAGCCGGGGGCTTGGACAGGGTGCGGGTAGAAATTCACCCCTCCACTTT
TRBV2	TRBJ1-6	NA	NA	CASSGLTAYNSPLHF	TGTGCCAGCAGTGGTCTGACAGCGTATAATTCACCCCTCCACTTT
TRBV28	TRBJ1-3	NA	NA	CASSPLGGNTIYF	TGTGCCAGCAGTCCATTGGGTGGAAACACCATATATTTT
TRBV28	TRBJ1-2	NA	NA	CASSPTWTSSGYTF	TGTGCCAGCAGTCCGACTTGGACGAGTTCTGGCTACACCTTC
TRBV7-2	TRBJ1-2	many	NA	CASTPQGIDGYTF	TGTGCCAGCACCCCGCAGGGGATCGATGGCTACACCTTC
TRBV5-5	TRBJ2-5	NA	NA	CASSLFERRVQETQYF	TGTGCCAGCAGCTTGTTCGAGAGGAGGGTCCAAGAGACCCAGTACTTC
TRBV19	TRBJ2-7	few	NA	CASSSQGGWASYEQYF	TGTGCCAGTAGTAGCCAAGGGGGATGGGCATCCTACGAGCAGTACTTC
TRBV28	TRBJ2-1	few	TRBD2	CASSFRLAGNEQFF	TGTGCCAGCAGTTTCCGACTAGCGGGAAATGAGCAGTTCTTC
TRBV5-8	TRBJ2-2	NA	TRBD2	CASSTRTSGSSGELFF	TGTGCCAGCAGCACCCGGACTAGCGGGAGTAGCGGGGAGCTGTTTTTT
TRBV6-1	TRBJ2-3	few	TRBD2	CASSLAGGVSATDTQYF	TGTGCCAGCAGTCTAGCGGGAGGCGTTTCCGCGACAGATACGCAGTATTTT
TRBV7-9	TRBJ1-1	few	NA	CASSLFIMNTEAFF	TGTGCCAGCAGCTTATTCATTATGAACACTGAAGCTTTCTTT
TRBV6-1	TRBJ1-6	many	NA	CASSSQEDSPLHF	TGTGCCAGCAGCAGTCAGGAAGATTCACCCCTCCACTTT
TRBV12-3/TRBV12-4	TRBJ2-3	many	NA	CASSFTWDTDTQYF	TGTGCCAGCAGTTTTACGTGGGACACAGATACGCAGTATTTT
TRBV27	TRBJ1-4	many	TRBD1	CASSSGQHNEKLFF	TGTGCCAGCAGTTCGGGACAGCATAATGAAAAACTGTTTTTT
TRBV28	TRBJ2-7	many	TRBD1	CATFGRTGVYEQYF	TGTGCCACCTTTGGTAGGACAGGGGTCTACGAGCAGTACTTC
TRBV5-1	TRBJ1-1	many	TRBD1	CASSSRTGETSEAFF	TGCGCCAGCAGCTCCAGGACAGGGGAGACCTCGGAAGCTTTCTTT
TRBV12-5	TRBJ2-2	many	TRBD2	CASGPTSGSDGELFF	TGTGCTAGTGGCCCGACTAGCGGGAGCGACGGGGAGCTGTTTTTT
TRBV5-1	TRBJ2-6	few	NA	CASSLPQGSISGANVLTF	TGCGCCAGCAGCTTGCCCCAAGGGTCAATCTCTGGGGCCAACGTCCTGACTTTC
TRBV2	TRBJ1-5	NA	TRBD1	CASRQGADNQPQHF	TGTGCCAGCAGGCAGGGGGCGGACAATCAGCCCCAGCATTTT
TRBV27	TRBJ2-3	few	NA	CASSLSLTGWSDTQYF	TGTGCCAGCAGTTTATCGTTAACGGGTTGGTCGGATACGCAGTATTTT
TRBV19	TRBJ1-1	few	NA	CASSPQGRDGTEAFF	TGTGCCAGTAGCCCTCAGGGACGGGATGGGACTGAAGCTTTCTTT
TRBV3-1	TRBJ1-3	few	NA	CASSQKAVNTIYF	TGTGCCAGCAGCCAAAAAGCCGTAAACACCATATATTTT
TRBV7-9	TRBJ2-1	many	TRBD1	CASSTGQGRYNEQFF	TGTGCCAGCAGCACCGGACAGGGCCGGTACAATGAGCAGTTCTTC
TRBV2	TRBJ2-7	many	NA	CASSVHEPTGQYF	TGTGCCAGCAGTGTTCATGAACCTACGGGGCAGTACTTC
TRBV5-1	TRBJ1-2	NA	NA	CAGSPTVGSQGYTF	TGCGCCGGCAGCCCAACAGTGGGATCGCAGGGCTACACCTTC
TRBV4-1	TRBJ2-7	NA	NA	CASSQAPYYEQYF	TGCGCCAGCAGCCAAGCCCCCTACTACGAGCAGTACTTC
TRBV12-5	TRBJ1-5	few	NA	CASALADNQPQHF	TGTGCTAGTGCCCTGGCCGACAATCAGCCCCAGCATTTT
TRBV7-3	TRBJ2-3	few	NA	CASSLIAERTQYF	TGTGCCAGCAGCTTAATCGCGGAACGGACGCAGTATTTT
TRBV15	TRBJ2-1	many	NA	CATSRDPARLNEQFF	TGTGCCACCAGCAGAGATCCGGCACGGCTCAATGAGCAGTTCTTC
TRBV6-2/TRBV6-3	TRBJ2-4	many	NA	CASSPRPDRYGKNIQYF	TGTGCCAGCAGCCCTAGGCCCGACCGGTACGGCAAAAACATTCAGTACTTC
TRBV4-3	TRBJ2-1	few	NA	CASSQEAHSPYNEQFF	TGCGCCAGCAGCCAAGAAGCCCATTCGCCCTACAATGAGCAGTTCTTC
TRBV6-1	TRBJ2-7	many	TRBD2	CASRNSGRALHEQYF	TGTGCCAGCAGAAACAGCGGGAGGGCTCTACACGAGCAGTACTTC
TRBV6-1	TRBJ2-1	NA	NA	CASSESRVGDHYNEQFF	TGTGCCAGCAGTGAATCTAGGGTGGGAGACCACTACAATGAGCAGTTCTTC
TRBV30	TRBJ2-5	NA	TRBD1	CAWMGQGLETQYF	TGTGCCTGGATGGGACAGGGGTTGGAGACCCAGTACTTC
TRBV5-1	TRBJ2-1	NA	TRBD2	CASSFIGSGRERGTHDEQFF	TGCGCCAGCAGCTTTATTGGGAGCGGGAGAGAGCGGGGGACACACGATGAGCAGTTCTTC
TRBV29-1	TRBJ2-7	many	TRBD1	CSVGSTGGAYEQYF	TGCAGCGTTGGCTCGACAGGGGGGGCCTACGAGCAGTACTTC
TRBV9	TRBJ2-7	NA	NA	CASSVAGGESYEQYF	TGTGCCAGCAGCGTAGCTGGGGGCGAATCCTACGAGCAGTACTTC
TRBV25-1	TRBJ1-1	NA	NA	CASSEGQEAFF	TGTGCCAGCAGTGAGGGCCAGGAAGCTTTCTTT
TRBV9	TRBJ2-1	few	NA	CASSARHGSYNEQFF	TGTGCCAGCAGCGCCAGACACGGTTCCTACAATGAGCAGTTCTTC
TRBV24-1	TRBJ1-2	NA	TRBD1	CATSDPGTGGHGYTF	TGTGCCACCAGTGATCCCGGGACAGGGGGGCACGGCTACACCTTC
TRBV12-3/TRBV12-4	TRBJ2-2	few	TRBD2	CASSDTLRTSGNTGELFF	TGTGCCAGCAGTGACACCCTTCGGACTAGCGGGAACACCGGGGAGCTGTTTTTT
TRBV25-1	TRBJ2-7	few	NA	CASSEYRQGNEQYF	TGTGCCAGCAGTGAATATCGGCAGGGGAACGAGCAGTACTTC
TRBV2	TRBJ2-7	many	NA	CASSETGPSSYEQYF	TGTGCCAGCAGTGAGACCGGACCGTCCTCCTACGAGCAGTACTTC
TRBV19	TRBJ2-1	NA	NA	CASSIVGAVADAYEQFF	TGTGCCAGTAGTATAGTTGGAGCGGTGGCAGATGCGTATGAGCAGTTCTTC
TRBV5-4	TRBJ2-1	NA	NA	CASSSNLGRNNEQFF	TGTGCCAGCAGCTCGAACTTGGGCAGGAACAATGAGCAGTTCTTC
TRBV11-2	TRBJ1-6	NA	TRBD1	CASSLGGVRDSVYNSPLHF	TGTGCCAGCAGCTTAGGGGGCGTCCGGGACAGCGTCTATAATTCACCCCTCCACTTT
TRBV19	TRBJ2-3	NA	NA	CASRASGFSTDTQYF	TGTGCCAGTAGGGCGTCGGGTTTTAGCACAGATACGCAGTATTTT
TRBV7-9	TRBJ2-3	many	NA	CASSLLGEADTQYF	TGTGCCAGCAGCTTACTGGGGGAGGCAGATACGCAGTATTTT